This paragraph covers one T cell receptor beta chain sequence. The antigen it recognizes is unknown. No much larger clone is present one base from it, and per-base qualities are unavailable. The entry originates in a study of control samples from healthy donors and cancer patients (dated by TCRdb to the early 2020s). Trimming costs V 4 bases and J 2 bases, and their ends lie 18 bases apart. From its cysteine to its phenylalanine, the CDR3 spans 16 amino acids. Only CDR3 DNA is held: 48 bases, read in frame from base 1. Via the germline V gene, CDR1 is SGHDT and CDR2 YYEEEE. Library construction relied on the immunoSEQ multiplex PCR assay. Entries here come from immuneACCESS through TCRdb and include only in-frame sequences with V and J called. Some clones fail to appear in such tables; in the studies checked, an unresolved V gene covers under half of the shortfall, and the cause of the remainder is unknown. Across this sample there are about 100,000 clones, with more than 85% seen only once. Together, the top ten hold 18% of the sample.

This TCR was sampled from a woman between 50 and 59 years old in good health. The V and J genes are TRBV5-6 and TRBJ1-1; the D gene is possibly TRBD1, with 5 bases matching. The sequenced sample consisted of blood. This receptor carries the CDR3 CASSPRSWGGNTEAFF. The DNA reads as follows: TGTGCCAGCAGCCCACGTTCGTGGGGCGGAAACACTGAAGCTTTCTTT.